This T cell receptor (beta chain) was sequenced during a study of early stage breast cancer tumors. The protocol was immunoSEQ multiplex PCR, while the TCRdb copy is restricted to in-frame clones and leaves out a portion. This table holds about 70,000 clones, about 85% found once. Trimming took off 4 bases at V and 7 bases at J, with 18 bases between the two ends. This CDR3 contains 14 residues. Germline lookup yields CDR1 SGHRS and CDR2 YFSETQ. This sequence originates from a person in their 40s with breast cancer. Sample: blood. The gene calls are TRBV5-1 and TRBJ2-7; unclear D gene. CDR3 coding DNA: TGCGCCAGCAGCACTCACTACCCTCTGGGTGAGCAGTACTTC. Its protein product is CASSTHYPLGEQYF.